The 31 T cell receptor beta chains given below trace back to one sample, sequenced in a study of T cells in localized non-small cell lung cancer. Assay: immunoSEQ multiplex PCR; the TCRdb copy retains only in-frame clones and omits some. Here the sample spans about 4,800 clones, roughly 30% being singletons. This material consisted of lung tumor tissue, taken before any cancer treatment. Every receptor here comes from a man aged 40 to 75 with stage II lung adenocarcinoma.

V gene TRBV19 combines with J gene TRBJ1-1; the match to TRBD1 covers 8 bases. Germline CDR1 and CDR2: LNHDA and SQIVND (reference sequence). The CDR3 is 16 residues long. V dropped 3 bases and J dropped 0; count of bases not matched to a gene: 6. The CDR3 region is CASSIVGQGMNTEAFF. CDR3 nucleotides: TGTGCCAGTAGTATCGTCGGACAGGGAATGAACACTGAAGCTTTCTTT.

This chain joins TRBV19 and TRBJ2-1; D gene unclear. V shed 3 bases and J shed 9 bases, with 9 bases lying between them. Germline V gene data show CDR1 as LNHDA and CDR2 as SQIVND (reference sequence). This CDR3 has 12 residues. CDR3: CASSMWVSEQFF. CDR3 nucleotide sequence: TGTGCCAGTAGTATGTGGGTGAGTGAGCAGTTCTTC. The variable domain in full, completed from reference TRBV19 and TRBJ2-1, reads DGGITQSPKYLFRKEGQNVTLSCEQNLNHDAMYWYRQDPGQGLRLIYYSQIVNDFQKGDIAEGYSVSREKKESFPLTVTSAQKNPTAFYLCASSMWVSEQFFGPGTRLTVL.

The chain employs TRBV19 and TRBJ1-5; 9 positions match TRBD1. Trimming took 2 bases from V and 3 from J; bases not matched to a gene: 8. CDR1 is LNHDA, CDR2 SQIVND, per germline (reference sequence). The length of the CDR3 is 17 residues. The CDR3 DNA sequence: TGTGCCAGTAGTATATTCCAGGGACAGGGATACAATCAGCCCCAGCATTTT. This sequence encodes CASSIFQGQGYNQPQHF.

The CDR3 loop is CASRYDNEQFF. CDR3 DNA sequence: TGTGCCAGTAGATACGATAATGAGCAGTTCTTC. The chain uses TRBV19 and TRBJ2-1; no reliable D call. Trimming left V 6 bases short and J 7 bases short, with 7 bases between. The CDR3 runs 11 residues. Germline V gene lookup returns CDR1 LNHDA and CDR2 SQIVND (reference sequence).

V usage is TRBV28 and J usage is TRBJ1-5; D remains ambiguous. Trimming left V 2 bases short and J 1 base short, with 18 bases between. This CDR3 contains 18 residues. CDR1 and CDR2 (germline): MDHEN, SYDVKM. The CDR3 nucleotides read TGTGCCAGCAGTTTAAGCGCCGGTCTAGGGTCAAGCAATCAGCCCCAGCATTTT. This codes for CASSLSAGLGSSNQPQHF.

V gene TRBV19 combines with J gene TRBJ2-7; 7 bases fit TRBD2. Germline V gene data show CDR1 as LNHDA and CDR2 as SQIVND (reference sequence). V shed 3 bases and J 0 bases; nucleotides not matched to a gene: 5. This CDR3 is built from 15 residues. The CDR3, as DNA: TGTGCCAGTAGTATTGCGGGAGTAGACTCCTACGAGCAGTACTTC. Translated, it gives CASSIAGVDSYEQYF.

The chain carries TRBV5-1 and TRBJ2-1; TRBD2 is a possible D gene (7 bases). This CDR3 is built from 14 residues. Germline V gene data show CDR1 as SGHRS and CDR2 as YFSETQ. V lost 4 bases and J 7 bases, leaving 15 bases between the germline ends. The CDR3 spells CASSPGGGRNEQFF. The CDR3 bases are TGCGCCAGCAGCCCTGGGGGGGGGCGGAATGAGCAGTTCTTC.

By share of the sample, this clone is medium-sized. The chain couples TRBV11-3 to TRBJ1-1; D is possibly TRBD1 (5 bases). This CDR3 contains 16 residues. The germline gives CDR1 SGHNT, CDR2 YENEEA. Trimming took off 5 bases at V and 0 bases at J, with 16 bases between the two ends. The CDR3 spells CASSVSGGFVNTEAFF. The DNA of the CDR3 is TGTGCCAGCAGCGTCAGTGGGGGGTTTGTGAACACTGAAGCTTTCTTT.

This clone is medium-sized (0.01 to 0.1%). The chain combines TRBV6-8 with TRBJ2-3; D unclear. Germline V gene sequence: CDR1 MNHGY, CDR2 SAAAGT. There are 12 residues in the CDR3. The germline V and J ends were trimmed by 6 bases and 11 bases, with 15 bases remaining between them. DNA for the CDR3: TGTGCCAGCAGGGACCTACTGGCATTGCAGTATTTT. Protein product: CASRDLLALQYF.

The rearrangement joins TRBV11-3 to TRBJ2-1, with TRBD1 as a possible D gene (5 bases). Germline lookup yields CDR1 SGHNT and CDR2 YENEEA. CDR3 length: 14 residues. V lost 5 bases, J lost 9 bases, and 17 bases lay in between. In DNA form, the CDR3 reads TGTGCCAGCAGCGCGGCTGGGGCTCGTGTTGAGCAGTTCTTC. Translated, it gives CASSAAGARVEQFF. The variable domain in full, completed from reference TRBV11-3 and TRBJ2-1, reads EAGVVQSPRYKIIEKKQPVAFWCNPISGHNTLYWYLQNLGQGPELLIRYENEEAVDDSQLPKDRFSAERLKGVDSTLKIQPAELGDSAVYLCASSAAGARVEQFFGPGTRLTVL.

This clone is large by share. J is TRBJ2-2 and V is TRBV28; D gene uncertain. Trimming took off 6 bases at V and 1 base at J, with 6 bases between the two ends. The CDR3 runs 13 residues. The germline gives CDR1 MDHEN, CDR2 SYDVKM. The CDR3 loop reads CASRTRNTGELFF. The DNA of the CDR3 is TGTGCCAGCAGAACACGGAACACCGGGGAGCTGTTTTTT.

The chain combines TRBV19 with TRBJ2-4, with D perhaps being TRBD1 or TRBD2 (5 bases each). The CDR3 totals 15 residues. Germline CDR1 LNHDA, CDR2 SQIVND (reference sequence). The ends were cut back, 6 bases at V and 0 bases at J, with 12 bases in the middle. The CDR3 DNA is TGTGCCAGTAGCCCACGGGGCCTAGCCAAAAACATTCAGTACTTC. Translation gives CASSPRGLAKNIQYF.

The chain uses TRBV11-3 and TRBJ2-5, with 10 nucleotides matching TRBD1. Germline CDR1 is SGHNT and CDR2 is YENEEA. V shed 3 bases, J shed 3 bases, and the junction held 1 base outside the gene matches. The CDR3 is 14 amino acids. CDR3 loop: CASSFGTGEETQYF. For the CDR3, the DNA is TGTGCCAGCAGCTTTGGGACAGGGGAAGAGACCCAGTACTTC.

The rearrangement links TRBV28 to TRBJ2-7; D unresolved. Per the germline V gene, CDR1 is MDHEN and CDR2 is SYDVKM. The CDR3 loop spans 15 amino acids. Trimming cost V 6 bases and J 0 bases, with 15 bases left between them. This CDR3 is CASRTPGLSSYEQYF. CDR3 DNA: TGTGCCAGCAGGACCCCGGGCCTGAGCTCCTACGAGCAGTACTTC.

The gene calls are TRBV30 and TRBJ2-7; 13 bases line up with TRBD2. Germline V gene lookup returns CDR1 GTSNPN and CDR2 SVGIG (reference sequence). This CDR3 spans 17 amino acids. The V gene end was trimmed by 4 bases and the J gene end by 6 bases; junction bases not matched to a gene: 15. The CDR3 coding sequence is TGTGCCTGGACCGACCTATCGAGACTAGCGGGAGGCTCCGAGCAGTACTTC. Its translation: CAWTDLSRLAGGSEQYF.

This clone turned up a few times. This chain uses TRBV6-8 with TRBJ2-7; maybe TRBD1 (5 bases). This CDR3 has 13 amino acids. The germline V gene encodes CDR1 MNHGY and CDR2 SAAAGT. Deletions cut 6 bases from V and 7 bases from J, with 16 bases between. Here the CDR3 DNA reads TGTGCCAGCAGAATAAAAGGGGTGGGAGAGCAGTACTTC. Translated: CASRIKGVGEQYF.

The rearrangement links TRBV15 to TRBJ2-4, with 9 bases fitting TRBD1. CDR3 size: 16 residues. Germline values: CDR1 LNHNV, CDR2 YYDKDF (reference sequence). The trim removed 1 base at V and 8 bases at J, leaving 9 bases unmatched. CDR3 in DNA: TGTGCCACCAGCAGAGGAAGGGACAGGGTCTGGGACATTCAGTACTTC. Translation: CATSRGRDRVWDIQYF.

The gene calls are TRBV6-8 and TRBJ2-1; D is undetermined. V was pared by 0 bases and J by 1 base, with 7 bases between. There are 15 residues in the CDR3. Germline V CDR1 and CDR2: MNHGY, SAAAGT. The DNA for the CDR3 is TGTGCCAGCAGTTACTCCGGTCGTTCCTACAATGAGCAGTTCTTC. Its protein is CASSYSGRSYNEQFF.

This chain joins TRBV27 and TRBJ2-7; TRBD1 is a possible D gene (6 bases). This CDR3 contains 13 residues. V dropped 4 bases and J dropped 1 base, with 8 bases sitting between them. Per the germline V gene, CDR1 is MNHEY and CDR2 is SMNVEV (reference sequence). CDR3: CASSYRESYEQYF. For the CDR3, the DNA is TGTGCCAGCAGTTACAGGGAGTCCTACGAGCAGTACTTC.

For the CDR3, the DNA is TGTGCCAGCAGCTCTAACCTGCATTACGAGCAGTACTTC. This codes for CASSSNLHYEQYF. The chain couples TRBV7-8 to TRBJ2-7; D not resolved. Germline V gene sequence: CDR1 SGHVS, CDR2 FQNEAQ. Trimming took 4 bases from V and 4 from J, leaving 11 bases between them. This CDR3 has 13 residues.

This clone was detected only a few times. V and J are TRBV11-3 and TRBJ2-7; no clear D. The CDR3 is 15 residues long. Trimming cost V 5 bases and J 1 base, with 15 bases left between them. In germline, CDR1 is SGHNT, CDR2 YENEEA. The CDR3 region is CASSPAAVSSYEQYF. The CDR3 nucleotides read TGTGCCAGCAGCCCAGCTGCAGTCTCATCCTACGAGCAGTACTTC.

This clone is labeled medium-sized (0.01 to 0.1%). V and J are TRBV7-1 and TRBJ2-1, with D uncertain. TRBV7-1 is an open reading frame whose function is uncertain. CDR3 length: 13 residues. With 4 bases removed from V and 9 bases from J, the gap between germline ends came to 13 bases. The CDR3 sequence: CASSLRRASEQFF. The CDR3 DNA reads TGTGCCAGCAGCTTAAGGAGAGCCAGTGAGCAGTTCTTC.

This clone was counted between two and nine times. The rearrangement links TRBV11-3 to TRBJ2-7, with TRBD1 identical over 8 bases. CDR3 length: 15 amino acids. V lost 4 bases and J lost 1; bases outside the gene matches: 6. Looked up from germline, CDR1 is SGHNT and CDR2 is YENEEA. The CDR3 reads CASSWGQADSYEQYF. CDR3 coding DNA: TGTGCCAGCAGCTGGGGACAGGCTGATTCCTACGAGCAGTACTTC.

This clone turned up a few times. The chain couples TRBV30 to TRBJ1-1; a possible D gene is TRBD1 (6 bases). Germline values: CDR1 GTSNPN, CDR2 SVGIG (reference sequence). Trimming cost V 3 bases and J 5 bases, with 13 bases left between them. This CDR3 is built from 13 residues. CDR3 DNA: TGTGCCTGGAGGTGGGGGCCCTTAACTGAAGCTTTCTTT. Protein sequence: CAWRWGPLTEAFF.

This clone has more than one count but fewer than ten. The rearrangement joins TRBV19 to TRBJ2-3; 8 nucleotides agree with TRBD2. Trimming at V came to 5 bases and at J to 3 bases, leaving 10 bases not matched to a gene. The CDR3 extends over 16 amino acids. Germline V lookup: CDR1 LNHDA, CDR2 SQIVND (reference sequence). The CDR3 is CASSVQRESLTDTQYF. Here the CDR3 DNA reads TGTGCCAGTAGTGTCCAGCGGGAGTCCTTGACAGATACGCAGTATTTT.

By proportion, this clone is medium-sized. This CDR3 reads CASVSRGFTNTEAFF. In nucleotides, the CDR3 is TGTGCCTCCGTATCTAGGGGGTTTACGAACACTGAAGCTTTCTTT. The chain combines TRBV30 with TRBJ1-1; the D gene is possibly TRBD1 (6 bases). The CDR3 consists of 15 residues. From germline, CDR1 is GTSNPN and CDR2 SVGIG (reference sequence). V lost 7 bases and J 1 base, leaving 19 bases between the germline ends.

The rearrangement uses TRBV11-3 and TRBJ2-7; D may be TRBD1 (7 bases). The CDR3 sequence is 14 residues long. The V gene's germline CDR1 is SGHNT and CDR2 YENEEA. Trimming took off 3 bases at V and 4 bases at J, with 13 bases between the two ends. Here the CDR3 reads CASSLNRGGYEQYF. CDR3 bases: TGTGCCAGCAGCTTGAACAGGGGAGGATACGAGCAGTACTTC.

V usage is TRBV5-1 and J usage is TRBJ1-1; a possible D gene is TRBD1 (5 bases). CDR1 and CDR2 from the germline V gene are SGHRS and YFSETQ. The CDR3 sequence is 14 residues long. V shed 7 bases and J shed 1 base, with 14 bases lying between them. CDR3 sequence (DNA): TGCGCCAGCTCAGAGGGTGGGGGGAACACTGAAGCTTTCTTT. Its translation: CASSEGGGNTEAFF. Full variable domain (rest looked up from reference TRBV5-1 and TRBJ1-1): KAGVTQTPRYLIKTRGQQVTLSCSPISGHRSVSWYQQTPGQGLQFLFEYFSETQRNKGNFPGRFSGRQFSNSRSEMNVSTLELGDSALYLCASSEGGGNTEAFFGQGTRLTVV.

The genes are TRBV19 and TRBJ2-3; TRBD1 matches at 7 bases. Germline-derived CDR1 and CDR2 are LNHDA and SQIVND (reference sequence). This CDR3 contains 15 residues. V lost 4 bases and J lost 2; bases outside the gene matches: 6. The DNA for the CDR3 is TGTGCCAGTAGTACAGGACAGGTATACACAGATACGCAGTATTTT. Protein product: CASSTGQVYTDTQYF.

This clone showed up just once. The chain combines TRBV19 with TRBJ2-2, with a tentative D call TRBD2 (5 bases). Per the germline V gene, CDR1 is LNHDA and CDR2 is SQIVND (reference sequence). V lost 8 bases and J lost 0, with 13 bases in between. CDR3 size: 15 residues. CDR3 DNA sequence: TGTGCCAGTGGAACTAGGTTCCCGAACACCGGGGAGCTGTTTTTT. Its translation is CASGTRFPNTGELFF.

This chain connects TRBV11-3 to TRBJ2-5; 9 nucleotides align to TRBD1. V trimming: 4 bases; J trimming: 4 bases; junction bases outside the gene matches: 4. There are 14 residues in the CDR3. Germline V gene data show CDR1 as SGHNT and CDR2 as YENEEA. The CDR3 here is CASSSGTGRETQYF. CDR3 DNA sequence: TGTGCCAGCAGCTCGGGGACAGGGCGAGAGACCCAGTACTTC.